The sequence of this T cell receptor beta chain was determined in a study of T cell changes during pregnancy in multiple sclerosis. With V trimmed by 5 bases and J by 11 bases, 8 bases remained unmatched. The germline gives CDR1 PRHDT, CDR2 FYEKMQ (reference sequence). The CDR3 consists of 12 residues. TCRdb's table, derived via immunoSEQ multiplex PCR, lists solely in-frame clones and lacks some. The table includes about 60,000 clones, 90% to 95% detected once. The receptor was derived from a female donor with multiple sclerosis, enrolled in a pregnancy study. The input for sequencing was CD8+ T cells from peripheral blood mononuclear cells, taken in the second trimester of pregnancy. The chain employs TRBV13 and TRBJ1-1, with 7 bases fitting TRBD1. The DNA for the CDR3 is TGTGCCAGCAGCCGATTCGACAGGGAGGCTTTCTTT. Residues: CASSRFDREAFF.